This is a list of T cell receptor beta chains from one sample in a study of cytomegalovirus exposure and HLA in healthy donors. The protocol was immunoSEQ multiplex PCR, while the TCRdb copy is restricted to in-frame clones and leaves out a portion. The table shows about 60,000 clones, with more than 80% occurring only once. The sequenced material came from PBMCs. The receptors here all came from a woman aged 18-29 years in good health and CMV-seronegative. Both conserved end residues are part of each CDR3. The order of the fields is V gene, J gene, clone size, D gene, CDR3 protein, CDR3 DNA. The D gene is left open where the match is weak. Clone sizes are given selectively: once, few, many, or a class where the clone is expanded.

>TRBV18|TRBJ1-5|NA|NA
CASSPGETSRPQHF
TGTGCCAGCTCACCCGGGGAAACCTCCAGGCCCCAGCATTTT
>TRBV6-1|TRBJ2-5|NA|NA
CASSEGIRETQYF
TGTGCCAGCAGTGAAGGTATTCGGGAGACCCAGTACTTC
>TRBV6-4|TRBJ1-5|NA|NA
CASSDWPGRDQPQHF
TGTGCCAGCAGTGACTGGCCAGGGAGGGATCAGCCCCAGCATTTT
>TRBV7-2|TRBJ1-2|NA|NA
CASSLIQWGDGYTF
TGTGCCAGCAGCTTAATCCAGTGGGGGGATGGCTACACCTTC
>TRBV7-2|TRBJ2-4|NA|NA
CASSLASAIQYF
TGTGCCAGCAGCTTAGCTAGCGCCATTCAGTACTTC
>TRBV28|TRBJ2-1|NA|NA
CASRTGPTYNEQFF
TGTGCCAGCAGAACAGGGCCTACTTACAATGAGCAGTTCTTC
>TRBV9|TRBJ1-6|NA|NA
CASSVDSGSSYNSPLHF
TGTGCCAGCAGCGTAGATTCGGGTTCCTCCTATAATTCACCCCTCCACTTT
>TRBV5-4|TRBJ1-2|NA|NA
CASSWGGGRDYGYTF
TGTGCCAGCAGCTGGGGAGGAGGAAGGGATTATGGCTACACCTTC
>TRBV4-1|TRBJ1-1|NA|TRBD1
CASSDEPRTGGNTEAFF
TGCGCCAGCAGCGACGAACCTAGAACAGGGGGCAATACTGAAGCTTTCTTT
>TRBV5-6|TRBJ1-2|NA|TRBD1
CASSFSPIQGALSGYTF
TGTGCCAGCAGCTTCTCTCCGATACAGGGGGCGCTGAGCGGCTACACCTTC
>TRBV11-3|TRBJ2-6|NA|NA
CASSLGQTGANVLTF
TGTGCCAGCAGCTTAGGACAGACTGGGGCCAACGTCCTGACTTTC
>TRBV19|TRBJ1-2|once|NA
CASSPQGGTGYTF
TGTGCCAGTAGTCCCCAGGGAGGGACTGGCTACACCTTC
>TRBV7-9|TRBJ2-1|few|NA
CASSLVLGTPSEQFF
TGTGCCAGCAGCTTAGTTCTAGGTACTCCCTCGGAGCAGTTCTTC
>TRBV4-1|TRBJ2-3|NA|TRBD2
CASSQGSGGTDTQYF
TGCGCCAGCAGCCAAGGAAGCGGGGGCACAGATACGCAGTATTTT
>TRBV15|TRBJ2-5|NA|NA
CATSRDLSLQETQYF
TGTGCCACCAGCAGAGATCTGAGTCTTCAAGAGACCCAGTACTTC
>TRBV2|TRBJ1-1|NA|NA
CASSEIRTLNTEAFF
TGTGCCAGCAGTGAAATACGAACATTGAACACTGAAGCTTTCTTT
>TRBV5-4|TRBJ2-5|NA|NA
CASSLEGDQETQYF
TGTGCCAGCAGCTTGGAGGGGGATCAAGAGACCCAGTACTTC
>TRBV15|TRBJ2-3|NA|TRBD2
CATSNERDFIDTQYF
TGTGCCACCAGCAATGAGCGGGACTTTATCGATACGCAGTATTTT
>TRBV7-2|TRBJ2-3|NA|TRBD2
CASSPRERGRTDTQYF
TGTGCCAGCAGCCCACGGGAGCGGGGACGCACAGATACGCAGTATTTT
>TRBV7-3|TRBJ1-1|NA|NA
CASSRREWTEAFF
TGTGCCAGCAGCCGTAGGGAGTGGACTGAAGCTTTCTTT
>TRBV19|TRBJ2-2|NA|TRBD2
CASSTGGPFRYTGELFF
TGTGCCAGTAGTACGGGGGGTCCGTTTAGGTACACCGGGGAGCTGTTTTTT
>TRBV12-5|TRBJ2-5|NA|NA
CASGLADPGQGGGTQYF
TGTGCTAGTGGTTTGGCGGACCCCGGACAGGGAGGGGGGACCCAGTACTTC
>TRBV29-1|TRBJ1-2|NA|TRBD1
CSVGWIGQGKFYTF
TGCAGCGTTGGGTGGATTGGACAGGGAAAGTTCTACACCTTC
>TRBV2|TRBJ1-2|NA|TRBD1
CASKTGQGEGGYTF
TGTGCCAGCAAGACCGGACAGGGGGAGGGAGGCTACACCTTC
>TRBV4-2|TRBJ1-1|NA|NA
CASSQQQGRNTEAFF
TGTGCCAGCAGCCAACAACAGGGCCGGAACACTGAAGCTTTCTTT
>TRBV7-8|TRBJ2-1|NA|TRBD2
CASSRSTSGGYNEQFF
TGTGCCAGCAGCCGCTCGACTAGCGGAGGATACAATGAGCAGTTCTTC
>TRBV19|TRBJ2-1|NA|NA
CASRRAVSSYNEQFF
TGTGCCAGTAGAAGAGCGGTTAGCTCCTACAATGAGCAGTTCTTC
>TRBV7-2|TRBJ2-4|NA|TRBD2
CASSLELAGRYLAKNIQYF
TGTGCCAGCAGCTTAGAACTAGCGGGACGGTACTTAGCCAAAAACATTCAGTACTTC